These 15 T cell receptor beta chains came from one sample sequenced in a study of OX40 agonist ivuxolimab in advanced cancers. Here immunoSEQ multiplex PCR was the method, and the copy in TCRdb shows in-frame clones only, minus some. Of tens of thousands of clones listed, 80% to 90% are singletons. Sequencing was performed on CD4+ or CD8+ T cells sorted from blood, taken in a trial of the OX40 agonist ivuxolimab. The receptor set was obtained from an adult with an advanced solid tumor such as melanoma, head and neck, liver or kidney cancer.

There are a few counts of this clone. V is TRBV5-6 and J is TRBJ2-1, with a tentative D call TRBD1 (5 bases). This CDR3 is 13 amino acids long. V was cut by 5 bases and J by 7 bases, with 13 bases left in between. The germline CDR1 and CDR2 sequences are SGHDT and YYEEEE. CDR3 region: CASRGRMGNEQFF. The DNA of the CDR3 is TGTGCCAGCAGGGGGCGCATGGGGAATGAGCAGTTCTTC.

A word on this clone: The junction and the germline gene differ at one end; a read error may be behind it. This chain uses TRBV5-1 with TRBJ2-1, with D possibly TRBD2 on 5 matching bases. The germline V gene has CDR1 SGHRS and CDR2 YFSETQ. The CDR3 is 14 amino acids. The CDR3 coding sequence is TGCGCCAGCAGCTTATCTAGCTCCCACAATGAGCAGTTCTTC. As protein: CASSLSSSHNEQFF.

V is TRBV6-1 and J is TRBJ2-3; 8 bases map to TRBD1. This CDR3 has 14 amino acids. J was trimmed by 4 bases and V by 6 bases; bases with no gene match: 6. Germline V gene lookup returns CDR1 MNHNS and CDR2 SASEGT. CDR3 in DNA: TGTGCCAGCAGGACAGGGGAGGTCGCAGATACGCAGTATTTT. The encoded protein is CASRTGEVADTQYF.

The chain carries TRBV7-9 and TRBJ2-2; 7 bases are a match to TRBD2. The V segment lost 1 base and the J segment 8 bases; nucleotides outside the gene matches: 4. CDR3 length: 14 residues. From germline, CDR1 is SEHNR and CDR2 FQNEAQ (reference sequence). CDR3 nucleotide sequence: TGTGCCAGCAGCTTAGGCCTAGCGGTTGGGGAGCTGTTTTTT. It yields the protein CASSLGLAVGELFF. Variable domain in full (rest from reference TRBV7-9 and TRBJ2-2): DTGVSQNPRHKITKRGQNVTFRCDPISEHNRLYWYRQTLGQGPEFLTYFQNEAQLEKSRLLSDRFSAERPKGSFSTLEIQRTEQGDSAMYLCASSLGLAVGELFFGEGSRLTVL.

The chain uses TRBV7-9 and TRBJ2-1; TRBD2 aligns across 16 bases. This CDR3 has 16 residues. CDR1 SEHNR and CDR2 FQNEAQ come from the germline V gene (reference sequence). V gave up 3 bases and J gave up 8 bases; unmatched junction bases: 4. In DNA, the CDR3 is TGTGCCAGCAGCTTGGGACTAGCGGGAGGGCCTCATGAGCAGTTCTTC. This translates into CASSLGLAGGPHEQFF. Drawing the rest from reference TRBV7-9 and TRBJ2-1, the complete variable domain is DTGVSQNPRHKITKRGQNVTFRCDPISEHNRLYWYRQTLGQGPEFLTYFQNEAQLEKSRLLSDRFSAERPKGSFSTLEIQRTEQGDSAMYLCASSLGLAGGPHEQFFGPGTRLTVL.

The chain links TRBV29-1 to TRBJ1-3; no definite D call. Between the trimmed V and J ends, which lost 6 bases and 0 bases, there was a span of 9 bases. Germline lookup yields CDR1 SQVTM and CDR2 ANQGSEA. The CDR3 is 13 amino acids. The CDR3 sequence: CSVRDDSGNTIYF. CDR3 DNA sequence: TGCAGCGTACGGGATGACTCTGGAAACACCATATATTTT.

CDR3 region: CASRANYGYTF. CDR3 DNA: TGTGCCAGCAGGGCTAACTATGGCTACACCTTC. The chain has TRBV6-1 and TRBJ1-2, with D uncertain. V dropped 6 bases and J dropped 0 bases, with 2 bases sitting between them. Germline assignment: CDR1 MNHNS and CDR2 SASEGT. The CDR3 is 11 residues long.

This clone came up once. V gene TRBV5-6 combines with J gene TRBJ2-7; 11 bases align to TRBD1. CDR1 is SGHDT and CDR2 is YYEEEE in the germline V gene. CDR3 length: 16 amino acids. Trimming at V came to 5 bases and at J to 3 bases, leaving 10 bases not matched to a gene. The CDR3 spells CASRTGTGGWYYEQYF. CDR3 in DNA: TGTGCCAGCAGAACCGGGACAGGGGGTTGGTACTACGAGCAGTACTTC.

The V and J genes are TRBV2 and TRBJ1-5; tentatively, D is TRBD1 (5 bases). Trimming pared 7 bases from V and 0 bases from J, leaving 22 bases between. The CDR3 has 18 residues. Per the germline V gene, CDR1 is SNHLY and CDR2 is FYNNEI. The CDR3 coding sequence is TGTGCCAGCATAGTGGGGCCCGGGGGGAACTATAGCAATCAGCCCCAGCATTTT. The encoded protein is CASIVGPGGNYSNQPQHF.

This rearrangement joins TRBV5-6 to TRBJ1-2; D ambiguous. Germline V gives CDR1 SGHDT, CDR2 YYEEEE. Trimming left V 4 bases short and J 1 base short, with 5 bases between. The CDR3 is 12 amino acids. In DNA form, the CDR3 reads TGTGCCAGCAGCCTAAGTAACTATGGCTACACCTTC. This gives the protein CASSLSNYGYTF.

The rearrangement joins TRBV5-1 to TRBJ2-7; D is ambiguous. CDR1 SGHRS and CDR2 YFSETQ come from the germline V gene. V gave up 0 bases and J gave up 6 bases, with 13 bases separating them. This CDR3 has 14 amino acids. The CDR3 sequence: CASSLVPQPSEQYF. CDR3 nucleotides: TGCGCCAGCAGCTTGGTACCACAGCCTAGCGAGCAGTACTTC.

The CDR3 loop reads CASSMRRGTYEQYF. In nucleotides, the CDR3 is TGTGCCAGTAGTATGCGGAGGGGAACCTACGAGCAGTACTTC. The chain joins TRBV19 to TRBJ2-7, with a tentative D call TRBD2 (6 bases). The V end lost 3 bases, the J end lost 2 bases, and 11 bases lay between the germline ends. In germline, CDR1 is LNHDA, CDR2 SQIVND (reference sequence). The CDR3 totals 14 residues.

The chain employs TRBV5-1 and TRBJ2-7, with TRBD1 as a possible D gene (6 bases). The CDR3 contains 16 residues. V shed 1 base and J shed 0 bases, with 14 bases lying between them. Germline V gives CDR1 SGHRS, CDR2 YFSETQ. The CDR3 DNA is TGCGCCAGCAGCTTGAATGGGGGCCCTTCCTCCTACGAGCAGTACTTC. Its protein product is CASSLNGGPSSYEQYF.

This chain joins TRBV5-1 and TRBJ1-1; the D gene is possibly TRBD1 (5 bases). This CDR3 is built from 15 residues. Trimming pared 4 bases from V and 4 bases from J, leaving 17 bases between. Germline-derived CDR1 and CDR2 are SGHRS and YFSETQ. The CDR3, as DNA: TGCGCCAGCAGCCAAAGGCGGGGGTCGTCCACTGAAGCTTTCTTT. Translating it yields CASSQRRGSSTEAFF.

This clone was observed a single time. J is TRBJ2-3 and V is TRBV5-1; perhaps TRBD2 as D (6 bases). The V end was cut by 4 bases, the J end by 3 bases, with 18 bases between. Germline V gene sequence: CDR1 SGHRS, CDR2 YFSETQ. This CDR3 spans 16 amino acids. CDR3 sequence: CASSPSPQRATDTQYF. The CDR3 region has the DNA TGCGCCAGCAGCCCCTCCCCCCAGCGGGCGACAGATACGCAGTATTTT.